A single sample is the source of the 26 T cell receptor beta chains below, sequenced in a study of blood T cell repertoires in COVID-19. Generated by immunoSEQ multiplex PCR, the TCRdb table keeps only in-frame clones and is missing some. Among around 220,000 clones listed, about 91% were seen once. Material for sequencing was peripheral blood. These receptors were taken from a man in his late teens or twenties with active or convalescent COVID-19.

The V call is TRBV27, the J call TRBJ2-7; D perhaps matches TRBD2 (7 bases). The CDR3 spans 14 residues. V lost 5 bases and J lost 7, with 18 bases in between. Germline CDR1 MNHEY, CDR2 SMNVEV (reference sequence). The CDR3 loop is CASSPRAGAEEQYF. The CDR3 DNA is TGTGCCAGCAGTCCGCGGGCGGGGGCCGAAGAGCAGTACTTC.

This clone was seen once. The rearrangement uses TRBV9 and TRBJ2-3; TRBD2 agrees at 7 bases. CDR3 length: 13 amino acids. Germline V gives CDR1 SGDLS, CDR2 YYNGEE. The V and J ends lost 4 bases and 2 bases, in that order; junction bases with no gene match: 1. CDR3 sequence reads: CASSRDYTDTQYF. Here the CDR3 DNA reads TGTGCCAGCAGCCGGGACTACACAGATACGCAGTATTTT.

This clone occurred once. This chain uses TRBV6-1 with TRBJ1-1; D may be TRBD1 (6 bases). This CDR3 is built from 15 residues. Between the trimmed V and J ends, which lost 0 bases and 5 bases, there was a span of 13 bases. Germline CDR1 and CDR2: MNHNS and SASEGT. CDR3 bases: TGTGCCAGCAGTGAAGCGTTGGGGGCAGGTACTGAAGCTTTCTTT. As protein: CASSEALGAGTEAFF.

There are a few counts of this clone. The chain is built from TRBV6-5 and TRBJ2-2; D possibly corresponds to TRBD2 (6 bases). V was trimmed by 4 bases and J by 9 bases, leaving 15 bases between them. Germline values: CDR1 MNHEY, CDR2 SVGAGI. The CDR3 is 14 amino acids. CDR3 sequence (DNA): TGTGCCAGCAGTTCTAGGGAGGTCTCCCGGGAGCTGTTTTTT. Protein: CASSSREVSRELFF.

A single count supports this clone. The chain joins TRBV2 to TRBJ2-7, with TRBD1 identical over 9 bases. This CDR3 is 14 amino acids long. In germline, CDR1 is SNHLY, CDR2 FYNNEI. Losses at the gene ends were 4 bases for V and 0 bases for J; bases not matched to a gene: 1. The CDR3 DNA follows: TGTGCCAGCAGTGCGACAGGGGGCTCCTACGAGCAGTACTTC. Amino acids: CASSATGGSYEQYF.

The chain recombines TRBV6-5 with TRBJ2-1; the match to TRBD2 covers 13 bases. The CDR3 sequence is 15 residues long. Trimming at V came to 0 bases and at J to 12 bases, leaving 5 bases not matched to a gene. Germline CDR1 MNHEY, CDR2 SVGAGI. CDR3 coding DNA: TGTGCCAGCAGTTACTCTGGGACTAGCGGGAACTCGCAGTTCTTC. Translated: CASSYSGTSGNSQFF.

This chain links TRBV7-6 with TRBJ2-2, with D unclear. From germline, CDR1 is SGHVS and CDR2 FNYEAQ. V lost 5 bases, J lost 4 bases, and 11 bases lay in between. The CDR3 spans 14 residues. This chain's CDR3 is CASSPLPGTGELFF. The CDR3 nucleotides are TGTGCCAGCAGCCCCCTCCCAGGCACCGGGGAGCTGTTTTTT.

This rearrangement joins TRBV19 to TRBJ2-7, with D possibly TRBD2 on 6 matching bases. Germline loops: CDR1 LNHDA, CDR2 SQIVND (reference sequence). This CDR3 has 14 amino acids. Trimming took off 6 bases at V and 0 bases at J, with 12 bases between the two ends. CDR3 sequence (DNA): TGTGCCAGTAGACGGGAGTTGGACTCCTACGAGCAGTACTTC. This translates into CASRRELDSYEQYF.

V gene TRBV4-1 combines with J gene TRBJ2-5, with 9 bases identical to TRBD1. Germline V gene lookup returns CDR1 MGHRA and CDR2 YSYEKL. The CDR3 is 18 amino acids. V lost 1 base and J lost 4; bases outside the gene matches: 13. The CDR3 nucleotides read TGCGCCAGCAGCCAAGTTCGTTTTGGACAGGGGAATCTAGAGACCCAGTACTTC. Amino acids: CASSQVRFGQGNLETQYF.

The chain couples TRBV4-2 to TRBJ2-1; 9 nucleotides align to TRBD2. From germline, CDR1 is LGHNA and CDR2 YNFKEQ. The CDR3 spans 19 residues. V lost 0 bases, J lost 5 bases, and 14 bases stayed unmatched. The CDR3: CASSQDRPGRLAGNNEQFF. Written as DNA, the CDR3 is TGTGCCAGCAGCCAAGATCGCCCGGGGCGGCTAGCGGGGAACAATGAGCAGTTCTTC.

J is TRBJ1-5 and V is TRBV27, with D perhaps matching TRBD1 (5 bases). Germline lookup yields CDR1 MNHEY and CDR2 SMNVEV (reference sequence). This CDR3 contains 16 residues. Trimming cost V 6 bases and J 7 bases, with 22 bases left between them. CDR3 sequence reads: CASSRTDRPRPQPQHF. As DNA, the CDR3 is TGTGCCAGCAGCCGCACTGACAGACCAAGGCCCCAGCCCCAGCATTTT.

DNA of the CDR3: TGTGCCAGCCGGGGACAGGCCTACGAGCAGTACTTC. It specifies CASRGQAYEQYF. The V call is TRBV6-5, the J call TRBJ2-7; TRBD1 aligns across 8 bases. CDR1 and CDR2 from the germline V gene are MNHEY and SVGAGI. This CDR3 contains 12 residues. Trimming cost V 8 bases and J 2 bases; bases outside gene matches: 2.

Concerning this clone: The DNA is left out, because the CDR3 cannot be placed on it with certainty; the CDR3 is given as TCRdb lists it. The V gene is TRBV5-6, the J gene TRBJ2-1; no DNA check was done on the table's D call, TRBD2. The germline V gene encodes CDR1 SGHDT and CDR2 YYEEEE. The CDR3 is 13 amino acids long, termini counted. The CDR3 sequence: CASSRAGRDEQFF.

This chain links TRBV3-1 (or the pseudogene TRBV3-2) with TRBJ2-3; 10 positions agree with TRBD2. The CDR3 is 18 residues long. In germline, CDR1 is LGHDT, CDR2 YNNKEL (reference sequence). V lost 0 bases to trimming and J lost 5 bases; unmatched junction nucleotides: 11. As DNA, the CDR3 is TGTGCCAGCAGCCAAGAAAAGGTTGGGACTAGCGTCCAAGATACGCAGTATTTT. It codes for CASSQEKVGTSVQDTQYF.

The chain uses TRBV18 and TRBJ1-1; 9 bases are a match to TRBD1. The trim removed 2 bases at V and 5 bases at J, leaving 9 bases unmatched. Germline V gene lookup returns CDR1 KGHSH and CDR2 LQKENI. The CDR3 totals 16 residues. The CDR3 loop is CASSPGTGRVITEAFF. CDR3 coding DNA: TGTGCCAGCTCACCAGGGACAGGGAGGGTAATTACTGAAGCTTTCTTT.

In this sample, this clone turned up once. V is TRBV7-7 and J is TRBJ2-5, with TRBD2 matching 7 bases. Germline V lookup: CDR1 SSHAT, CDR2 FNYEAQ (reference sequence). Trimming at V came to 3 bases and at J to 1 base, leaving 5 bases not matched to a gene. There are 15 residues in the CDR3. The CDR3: CASSLSPSGQETQYF. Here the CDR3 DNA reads TGTGCCAGCAGCTTGAGTCCTAGCGGCCAAGAGACCCAGTACTTC.

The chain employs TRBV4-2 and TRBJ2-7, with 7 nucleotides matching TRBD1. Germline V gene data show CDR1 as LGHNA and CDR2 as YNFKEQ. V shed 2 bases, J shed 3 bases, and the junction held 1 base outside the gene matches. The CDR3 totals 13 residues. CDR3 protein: CASSQNRGYEQYF. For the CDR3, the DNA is TGTGCCAGCAGCCAAAACAGGGGCTACGAGCAGTACTTC.

CDR3: CASSKPGQGAGEQYF. DNA of the CDR3: TGTGCCAGTAGTAAACCGGGACAGGGGGCGGGGGAGCAGTACTTC. The chain links TRBV19 to TRBJ2-7, with 12 nucleotides matching TRBD1. Germline CDR1 reads LNHDA; CDR2 reads SQIVND (reference sequence). The CDR3 runs to 15 residues. J lost 7 bases, V lost 4 bases, and 8 bases had no gene match.

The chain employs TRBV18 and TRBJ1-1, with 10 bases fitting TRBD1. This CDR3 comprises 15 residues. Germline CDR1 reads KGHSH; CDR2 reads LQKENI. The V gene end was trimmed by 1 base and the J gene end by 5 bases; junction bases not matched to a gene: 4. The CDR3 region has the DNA TGTGCCAGCTCACCACTCGGGACAGGGGAGACTGAAGCTTTCTTT. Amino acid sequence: CASSPLGTGETEAFF.

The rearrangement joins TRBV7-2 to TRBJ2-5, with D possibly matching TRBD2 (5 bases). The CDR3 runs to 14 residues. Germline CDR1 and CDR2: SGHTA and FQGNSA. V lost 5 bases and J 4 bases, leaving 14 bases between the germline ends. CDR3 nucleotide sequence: TGTGCCAGCAGCCCATCCTCGAGCGGAGAGACCCAGTACTTC. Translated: CASSPSSSGETQYF.

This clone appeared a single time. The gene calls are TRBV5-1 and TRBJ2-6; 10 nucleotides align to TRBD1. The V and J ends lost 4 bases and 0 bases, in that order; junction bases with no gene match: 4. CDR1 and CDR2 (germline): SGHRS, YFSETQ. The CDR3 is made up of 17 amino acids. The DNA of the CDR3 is TGCGCCAGCAGCCCGGGACAGGGGACCTCTGGGGCCAACGTCCTGACTTTC. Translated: CASSPGQGTSGANVLTF.

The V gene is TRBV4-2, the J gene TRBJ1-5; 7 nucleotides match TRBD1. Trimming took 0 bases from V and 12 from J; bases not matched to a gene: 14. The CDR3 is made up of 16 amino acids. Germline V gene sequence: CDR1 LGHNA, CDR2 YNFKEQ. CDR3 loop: CASSQDRNRGGGHQHF. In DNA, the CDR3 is TGTGCCAGCAGCCAAGATCGGAACAGGGGTGGTGGGCACCAGCATTTT.

The CDR3 region is CASSHDGDRCPHEQYF. The CDR3 bases are TGCGCCAGCAGTCACGACGGGGACAGGTGCCCCCACGAGCAGTACTTC. The chain combines TRBV23-1 with TRBJ2-7, with TRBD1 matching 8 bases. TRBV23-1 is an open reading frame, and its role is uncertain. V lost 3 bases, J lost 5 bases, and 12 bases stayed unmatched. The CDR3 runs to 16 residues.

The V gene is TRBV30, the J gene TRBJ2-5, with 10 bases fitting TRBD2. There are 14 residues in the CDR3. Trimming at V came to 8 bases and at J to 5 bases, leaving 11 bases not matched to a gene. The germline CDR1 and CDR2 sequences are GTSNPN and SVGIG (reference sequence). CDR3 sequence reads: CAAIPGGLAETQYF. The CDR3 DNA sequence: TGTGCCGCGATCCCCGGGGGACTAGCGGAGACCCAGTACTTC.

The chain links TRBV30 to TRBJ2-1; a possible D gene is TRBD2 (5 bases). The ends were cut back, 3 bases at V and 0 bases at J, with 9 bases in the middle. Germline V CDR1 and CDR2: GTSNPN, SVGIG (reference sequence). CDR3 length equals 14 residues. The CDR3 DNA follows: TGTGCCTGGAGGGCGGGTGGCTCCTACAATGAGCAGTTCTTC. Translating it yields CAWRAGGSYNEQFF.

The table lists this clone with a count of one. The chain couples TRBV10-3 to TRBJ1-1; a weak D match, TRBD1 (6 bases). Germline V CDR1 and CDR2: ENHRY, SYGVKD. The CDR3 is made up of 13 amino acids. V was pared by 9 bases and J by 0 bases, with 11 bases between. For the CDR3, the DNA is TGTGCCATTAGGACAGACATGAACACTGAAGCTTTCTTT. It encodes CAIRTDMNTEAFF.